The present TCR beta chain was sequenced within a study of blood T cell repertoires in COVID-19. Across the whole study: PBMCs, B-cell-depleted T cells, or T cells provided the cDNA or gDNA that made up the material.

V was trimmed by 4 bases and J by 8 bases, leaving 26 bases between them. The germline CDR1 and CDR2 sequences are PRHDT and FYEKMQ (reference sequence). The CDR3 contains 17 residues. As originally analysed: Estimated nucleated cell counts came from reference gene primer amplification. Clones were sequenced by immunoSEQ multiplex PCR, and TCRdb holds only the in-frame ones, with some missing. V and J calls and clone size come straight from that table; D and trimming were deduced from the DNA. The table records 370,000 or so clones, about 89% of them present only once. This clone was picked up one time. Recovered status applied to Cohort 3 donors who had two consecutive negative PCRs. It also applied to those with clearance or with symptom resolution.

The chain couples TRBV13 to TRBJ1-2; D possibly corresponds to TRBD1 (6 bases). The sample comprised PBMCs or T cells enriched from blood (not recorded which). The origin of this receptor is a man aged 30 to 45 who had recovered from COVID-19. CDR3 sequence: CASSSTYTWTVSEGYTF. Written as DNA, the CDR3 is TGTGCCAGCAGCTCCACCTACACCTGGACAGTTTCTGAGGGCTACACCTTC.